The sequence of this TCR beta chain was determined in a study of blood T cell repertoires in COVID-19. On the study more broadly: Donors in the United States, Italy and Spain gave samples during acute or convalescent COVID-19. T cells, B-cell-depleted T cells, or PBMCs provided the cDNA or gDNA that served as material.

Under the authors' procedure: Nucleated cell number was recorded as an estimate derived from reference gene primer amplification. The data were produced by immunoSEQ multiplex PCR, yet TCRdb's version contains in-frame clones alone and is incomplete. Clone size and the V and J calls come from that table; the DNA yielded D and trimming. The sample holds approximately 92,000 clones, about four fifths seen once. Between the trimmed V and J ends, which lost 0 bases and 9 bases, there was a span of 6 bases. CDR1 and CDR2 from the germline V gene are WSHSY and SAAADI. The CDR3 covers 12 residues. The chain employs TRBV10-2 and TRBJ2-1, with no clear D. Material for sequencing was peripheral blood. The source is an older man with acute or convalescent COVID-19. The CDR3 sequence: CASSESLVEQFF. The CDR3 DNA follows: TGCGCCAGCAGTGAGTCTCTAGTTGAGCAGTTCTTC.